These 14 T cell receptor beta chains came from one sample sequenced in a study of a mutant IDH1 vaccine in newly diagnosed glioma (TCRdb year 2021). The label giving this sample's time point can be read as: baseline, week 1 (first vaccination visit). The treatment or condition label, read with the paper, signifies: pre-vaccination baseline after standard-of-care therapy. Libraries were built with the immunoSEQ multiplex PCR assay. This immuneACCESS table, as held by TCRdb, lists in-frame sequences with V and J called but not all clones. Of the missing ones, under half trace to an unresolved V gene in checked studies; the others have no known cause. The sample table holds about 20,000 clones, of which around 85% were seen once. Jointly, the top ten make up approximately 5% of the sample. The sequences come from PBMCs, collected from a glioma patient treated with radiotherapy, temozolomide or both. The receptors originated from a man in his forties or fifties with glioma.

This clone was seen only once. The chain couples TRBV6-5 to TRBJ2-1, with D maybe TRBD2 (5 bases). V gave up 8 bases and J gave up 8 bases, with 10 bases separating them. This CDR3 region has 11 residues. CDR1 is MNHEY and CDR2 is SVGAGI in the germline V gene. The CDR3 DNA follows: TGTGCCAGCTCCACGGAGGATGAGCAGTTCTTC. Amino acid sequence: CASSTEDEQFF.

The chain links TRBV10-3 to TRBJ1-1; D unresolved. Trimming removed 2 bases from V and 0 bases from J, with 1 base in between. Germline V gene lookup returns CDR1 ENHRY and CDR2 SYGVKD. CDR3 length: 12 residues. The CDR3 spells CAISEVNTEAFF. The CDR3 nucleotides read TGTGCCATCAGTGAGGTGAACACTGAAGCTTTCTTT.

Turning to this clone: This specimen includes other DNA sequences encoding the same CDR3. The V call is TRBV7-9, the J call TRBJ2-1; 10 bases line up with TRBD1. After removal of 5 bases from V and 4 bases from J, the junction contained 5 bases not matched to a gene. The CDR3 extends over 15 amino acids. From germline, CDR1 is SEHNR and CDR2 FQNEAQ (reference sequence). DNA of the CDR3: TGTGCCAGCAGCCTAGGACAGGGGGGTTACAATGAGCAGTTCTTC. Its protein is CASSLGQGGYNEQFF.

The table lists this clone with a count of one. The chain recombines TRBV25-1 with TRBJ1-2; D ambiguous. The CDR3 is 12 amino acids. The V and J ends lost 5 bases and 4 bases respectively, with 8 bases between them. Germline CDR1 is MGHDK and CDR2 is SYGVNS. The CDR3 reads CASSMDSYGYTF. DNA for the CDR3: TGTGCCAGCAGTATGGACTCCTATGGCTACACCTTC.

The chain joins TRBV5-5 to TRBJ1-1; 9 positions agree with TRBD1. Germline V CDR1 and CDR2: SGHKS, YYEKEE (reference sequence). The CDR3 runs to 15 residues. V was pared by 1 base and J by 4 bases, with 5 bases of the junction left unmatched. CDR3 amino acids: CASSLLDRGSTEAFF. DNA of the CDR3: TGTGCCAGCAGCTTGCTTGACAGGGGGAGCACTGAAGCTTTCTTT.

This sequence joins TRBV5-1 and TRBJ2-5; D tentatively fits TRBD1 or TRBD2 (5 bases each). Per the germline V gene, CDR1 is SGHRS and CDR2 is YFSETQ. V was pared by 2 bases and J by 5 bases, with 19 bases between. The CDR3 totals 16 residues. The CDR3 here is CASSFGRDGKGETQYF. The CDR3 bases are TGCGCCAGCAGCTTCGGCCGGGACGGGAAGGGGGAGACCCAGTACTTC.

The chain joins TRBV6-1 to TRBJ1-1; D might be TRBD1 (6 bases). The CDR3 runs to 13 residues. Trimming removed 4 bases at V and 6 bases at J, with 12 bases between. Germline CDR1 and CDR2: MNHNS and SASEGT. In DNA, the CDR3 is TGTGCCAGCAGTGTCTCCGGGACACCTGAAGCTTTCTTT. It encodes CASSVSGTPEAFF.

The genes are TRBV19 and TRBJ1-5; D not resolved. Germline V gene sequence: CDR1 LNHDA, CDR2 SQIVND (reference sequence). The CDR3 length is 12 residues. Trimming took 1 base from V and 9 from J, leaving 7 bases between them. DNA for the CDR3: TGTGCCAGTAGTATAGTTGGAGGGCCCCAGCATTTT. It translates to CASSIVGGPQHF.

V gene TRBV5-5 combines with J gene TRBJ2-2, with unresolved D. Per germline, CDR1 SGHKS and CDR2 YYEKEE (reference sequence). The V and J ends lost 0 bases and 0 bases respectively, with 9 bases between them. This CDR3 spans 16 amino acids. CDR3 nucleotides: TGTGCCAGCAGCTTGGAAGGTTTCGCGAACACCGGGGAGCTGTTTTTT. Translation: CASSLEGFANTGELFF.

This sequence joins TRBV5-1 and TRBJ1-2, with D tentatively TRBD1 (5 bases). Germline assignment: CDR1 SGHRS and CDR2 YFSETQ. This CDR3 is built from 13 residues. With 0 bases removed from V and 5 bases from J, the gap between germline ends came to 8 bases. Here the CDR3 DNA reads TGCGCCAGCAGCTTGGCCAGGGCTTATGGCTACACCTTC. This translates into CASSLARAYGYTF.

This chain links TRBV7-2 with TRBJ1-1; 7 nucleotides align to TRBD1. The CDR3 totals 14 residues. Germline CDR1 SGHTA, CDR2 FQGNSA. J lost 5 bases, V lost 3 bases, and 6 bases had no gene match. Here the CDR3 DNA reads TGTGCCAGCAGCTTTACAGGGGCGGGTACTGAAGCTTTCTTT. Its protein is CASSFTGAGTEAFF.

This clone has a single count. The chain recombines TRBV25-1 with TRBJ2-6; 8 nucleotides match TRBD1. V lost 8 bases, J lost 1 base, and 7 bases stayed unmatched. Germline CDR1 is MGHDK and CDR2 is SYGVNS. The CDR3 sequence is 16 residues long. The CDR3 loop reads CASGRGLASGANVLTF. The CDR3 region has the DNA TGTGCCAGCGGCAGGGGGCTAGCTTCTGGGGCCAACGTCCTGACTTTC.

This rearrangement joins TRBV19 to TRBJ1-4; D possibly corresponds to TRBD1 (6 bases). V was pared by 4 bases and J by 4 bases, with 13 bases between. Germline-derived CDR1 and CDR2 are LNHDA and SQIVND (reference sequence). The length of the CDR3 is 15 residues. The CDR3 nucleotides read TGTGCCAGTAGTAGCGGAGGGGGAGGTAATGAAAAACTGTTTTTT. As protein: CASSSGGGGNEKLFF.

The rearrangement links TRBV9 to TRBJ2-2, with 8 bases aligning to TRBD1. This CDR3 spans 15 amino acids. Trimming cost V 2 bases and J 1 base; bases outside gene matches: 1. CDR1 and CDR2 from the germline V gene are SGDLS and YYNGEE. CDR3 protein: CASSVGTGNTGELFF. Written as DNA, the CDR3 is TGTGCCAGCAGCGTGGGGACAGGGAACACCGGGGAGCTGTTTTTT.